Listed below are T cell receptor beta chains from one sample, sequenced in a study of T cell responses to AZD1222 COVID-19 vaccine. Assay used: immunoSEQ multiplex PCR; TCRdb lists only in-frame clones, some missing. Seen here are fewer than 130,000 clones, roughly 87% observed once, and the top ten hold about 3%. The source material was peripheral blood, sampled on day 0 of AZD1222 vaccination. These receptors were obtained from an adult in good health. Each CDR3 is given with its conserved first and last residue. The D gene is left open where the match is weak. Clone size is given for some rows only: seen once, a few or many times, or a class if the clone is expanded.

clone size	V gene	J gene	D gene	CDR3 protein	CDR3 DNA
few	TRBV5-8	TRBJ1-2	NA	CASSLDYGYTF	TGTGCCAGCAGCTTGGACTATGGCTACACCTTC
NA	TRBV9	TRBJ2-1	NA	CASSLRPQGGNNEQFF	TGTGCCAGCAGCCTCAGGCCACAGGGTGGCAACAATGAGCAGTTCTTC
NA	TRBV28	TRBJ1-2	TRBD1	CASRAGGRYGYTF	TGTGCCAGCAGGGCAGGGGGCCGCTATGGCTACACCTTC
NA	TRBV10-3	TRBJ2-1	TRBD1	CATSPGTGTHEQFF	TGTGCCACCTCGCCGGGGACAGGGACGCATGAGCAGTTCTTC
NA	TRBV30	TRBJ1-5	NA	CAWSVAGVSNQPQHF	TGTGCCTGGAGTGTGGCAGGGGTTAGCAATCAGCCCCAGCATTTT
NA	TRBV7-7	TRBJ2-7	TRBD1	CASSPDRVSYYEQYF	TGTGCTAGCAGTCCAGACAGGGTCTCCTATTACGAGCAGTACTTC
NA	TRBV11-2	TRBJ2-5	TRBD2	CASSFSSGTGARETQYF	TGTGCCAGCAGCTTTTCTAGCGGGACGGGGGCCAGAGAGACCCAGTACTTC
NA	TRBV7-2	TRBJ2-7	NA	CASRVGGPPYEQYF	TGTGCCAGCAGGGTGGGTGGCCCTCCCTACGAGCAGTACTTC
NA	TRBV27	TRBJ2-1	TRBD2	CASSFRAGGSSYNEQFF	TGTGCCAGCAGTTTTAGGGCGGGGGGGTCCTCCTACAATGAGCAGTTCTTC
NA	TRBV19	TRBJ2-1	TRBD2	CASSRVAGGTNEQFF	TGTGCCAGTAGTAGGGTTGCGGGGGGTACCAATGAGCAGTTCTTC
NA	TRBV19	TRBJ2-7	TRBD2	CASSRTSGGSSYEQYF	TGTGCCAGTAGTCGGACTAGCGGGGGAAGCTCCTACGAGCAGTACTTC
NA	TRBV30	TRBJ1-4	NA	CAWSVQREKLFF	TGTGCCTGGAGTGTACAGCGGGAAAAACTGTTTTTT
NA	TRBV6-2/TRBV6-3	TRBJ2-7	NA	CASSSGRDQGTYEQYF	TGTGCCAGCAGTTCCGGCCGGGACCAGGGGACCTACGAGCAGTACTTC
NA	TRBV15	TRBJ1-2	TRBD1	CATSSDRGYGYTF	TGTGCCACCAGCAGCGACAGGGGATATGGCTACACCTTC
once	TRBV18	TRBJ1-2	NA	CASSPAGGRANYGYTF	TGTGCCAGCTCACCGGCGGGCGGGAGGGCGAACTATGGCTACACCTTC
NA	TRBV5-1	TRBJ2-5	NA	CASSLVGGPKGETQYF	TGCGCCAGCAGCTTGGTCGGCGGTCCGAAAGGGGAGACCCAGTACTTC
NA	TRBV7-3	TRBJ2-1	TRBD1	CASSPTGGAFGNEQFF	TGTGCCAGCAGCCCAACAGGGGGCGCTTTTGGTAATGAGCAGTTCTTC
NA	TRBV19	TRBJ2-7	TRBD1	CASSGLGQSFYEQYF	TGTGCCAGTAGCGGGCTGGGACAGAGTTTCTACGAGCAGTACTTC
few	TRBV7-3	TRBJ1-1	NA	CASSFPGSTEAFF	TGTGCCAGCAGCTTCCCAGGGTCGACTGAAGCTTTCTTT
NA	TRBV9	TRBJ1-3	NA	CASSPQWGAGNTIYF	TGTGCCAGCAGCCCCCAATGGGGGGCTGGAAACACCATATATTTT
NA	TRBV18	TRBJ2-5	TRBD1	CASSLGQQETQYF	TGTGCCAGCTCCCTGGGACAGCAAGAGACCCAGTACTTC
NA	TRBV6-6	TRBJ2-3	TRBD2	CASSLAGVTDTQYF	TGTGCCAGCAGTCTGGCGGGGGTCACAGATACGCAGTATTTT
NA	TRBV6-4	TRBJ2-2	NA	CASSVTGTGELFF	TGTGCCAGCAGCGTGACAGGAACCGGGGAGCTGTTTTTT
NA	TRBV5-5	TRBJ1-1	NA	CASSREPGTFFAFF	TGTGCCAGCAGCCGAGAACCAGGGACCTTTTTTGCTTTCTTT
NA	TRBV29-1	TRBJ2-7	NA	CSVEGGAKPYEQYF	TGCAGCGTTGAGGGGGGGGCCAAACCCTACGAGCAGTACTTC
NA	TRBV4-3	TRBJ1-6	NA	CASSQDSKPHSPLHF	TGCGCCAGCAGCCAAGATTCTAAACCCCATTCACCCCTCCACTTT
NA	TRBV7-8	TRBJ1-5	NA	CASSWGTDNQPQHF	TGTGCCAGCAGCTGGGGGACTGATAATCAGCCCCAGCATTTT
NA	TRBV5-4	TRBJ2-1	TRBD2	CASRGEREGYNEQFF	TGTGCCAGCAGGGGTGAGCGGGAGGGTTACAATGAGCAGTTCTTC
NA	TRBV6-5	TRBJ1-1	TRBD1	CATGTGGTEAFF	TGTGCCACCGGGACAGGGGGGACTGAAGCTTTCTTT
NA	TRBV14	TRBJ2-5	NA	CASSQGTLQETQYF	TGTGCCAGCAGCCAAGGGACTTTACAAGAGACCCAGTACTTC